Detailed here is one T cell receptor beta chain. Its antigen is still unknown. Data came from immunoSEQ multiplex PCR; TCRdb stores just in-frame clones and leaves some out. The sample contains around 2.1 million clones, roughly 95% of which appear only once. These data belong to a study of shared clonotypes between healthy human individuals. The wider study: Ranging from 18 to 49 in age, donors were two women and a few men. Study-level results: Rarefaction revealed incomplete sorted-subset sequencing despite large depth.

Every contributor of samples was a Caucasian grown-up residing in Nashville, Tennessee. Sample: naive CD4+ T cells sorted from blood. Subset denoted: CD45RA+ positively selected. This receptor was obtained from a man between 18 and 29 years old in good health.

The CDR3 DNA reads TGTGCCAGCAGTTTATGGGGAGCGGGGGGGCATGCCTACGAGCAGTACTTC. Translating gives CASSLWGAGGHAYEQYF. The gene calls are TRBV28 and TRBJ2-7; 10 nucleotides align to TRBD2. The germline gives CDR1 MDHEN, CDR2 SYDVKM. After removal of 0 bases from V and 2 bases from J, the junction contained 7 bases not matched to a gene. The CDR3 is made up of 17 amino acids.